Listed below are T cell receptor beta chains from one sample, sequenced in a study of CD8 T cells in ankylosing spondylitis. In TCRdb, the 5' RACE reads were re-called with MiXCR into one record per CDR3 protein. The table lists some 100,000 distinct CDR3 sequences, over 6.5% of them singletons. Input material: blood, either unsorted or a sorted T cell fraction (not recorded which). All receptors derive from a male donor with ankylosing spondylitis or in good health (not recorded which). CDR3s include the opening cysteine and the closing phenylalanine or tryptophan. The D gene is left open where the match is weak. Clone size is given as once, few, many, or a class for an expanded clone.

TGTGCCAGCAGCCAAGGGGGCCGAGACTATTTACCAGAGACCCAGTACTTC | CASSQGGRDYLPETQYF | TRBJ2-5 | . | TRBV4-2 | many
TGTGCCAGCAGCTTCCCAGGGAAGGAGACCCAGTACTTC | CASSFPGKETQYF | TRBJ2-5 | . | TRBV7-8 | many
TGTGCCAGCAGCCAAGTCGACAGGGTTGAGCAGTTCTTC | CASSQVDRVEQFF | TRBJ2-1 | TRBD1 | TRBV14 | few
TGTGCCAGCAGCTTCCAGGGTGGGGCGTACAATGAGCAGTTCTTC | CASSFQGGAYNEQFF | TRBJ2-1 | . | TRBV7-2 | many
TGTGCCAGCAGCTTAGTGCAGGGGGCTTTCGATGGCTACACCTTC | CASSLVQGAFDGYTF | TRBJ1-2 | TRBD1 | TRBV7-2 | many
TGTGCCAGCAGCCAATTCACCGGGAGCTCCTACGAGCAGTACTTC | CASSQFTGSSYEQYF | TRBJ2-7 | . | TRBV3-1 | many
TGTGCCAGCAGTTCTTTGGGAGCGGGACAGGGCCACAATGAGCAGTTCTTC | CASSSLGAGQGHNEQFF | TRBJ2-1 | TRBD1 | TRBV6-2/TRBV6-3 | many
TGTGCCAGCAGTTACTCGAAGCTAGCGGGGAGCGACGAGCAGTACTTC | CASSYSKLAGSDEQYF | TRBJ2-7 | TRBD2 | TRBV6-5 | many
TGTGCCAGCAGCCACCCAACAGGACCCTATGGCTACACCTTC | CASSHPTGPYGYTF | TRBJ1-2 | . | TRBV4-2 | once
TGCGCCAGCAGCCAAGATTGGGGACAGGTTGCTGAGCAGTTCTTC | CASSQDWGQVAEQFF | TRBJ2-1 | TRBD1 | TRBV4-3 | many
TGTGCCAGCAGCTACGGACTAGCGGGGGGTTCCTACGAGCAGTACTTC | CASSYGLAGGSYEQYF | TRBJ2-7 | TRBD2 | TRBV5-4 | many
TGTGCCAGCAGTGAATCGTTGGCCTCTCAGCCCCAGCATTTT | CASSESLASQPQHF | TRBJ1-5 | . | TRBV25-1 | many
TGCGCCAGCAGCTTGGTCGCGGGGGCGAACTATGGCTACACCTTC | CASSLVAGANYGYTF | TRBJ1-2 | . | TRBV5-1 | many
TGTGCCAGCAGCTCCACCCAGGGGGCGAACACCGGGGAGCTGTTTTTT | CASSSTQGANTGELFF | TRBJ2-2 | TRBD1 | TRBV7-6 | many